This T cell receptor (beta chain) came from a study of T cell repertoires in cytomegalovirus infection. This clonotype has ten or more counts. Its antigen is not known. V lost 4 bases and J lost 4; bases outside the gene matches: 6. CDR1 and CDR2 (germline): SGHTA, FQGNSA. The CDR3 runs to 15 residues. Via MiXCR, TCRdb re-called the reads, giving one row per CDR3 protein. The repertoire holds 550,000 to 850,000 distinct CDR3 sequences, with roughly 33% as singletons. The sequencing here drew on cultured PBMCs, taken from culture after CMV antigen stimulation. The TCR sequence derives from a human donor in good health (CMV status not recorded). Some clones in this sample may be carry-over from other donors' samples. V and J are TRBV7-2 and TRBJ2-1, with TRBD1 matching 8 bases. The CDR3 protein is CASSSDRGGYNEQFF. CDR3 DNA: TGTGCCAGCAGCTCCGACAGGGGTGGTTACAATGAGCAGTTCTTC.